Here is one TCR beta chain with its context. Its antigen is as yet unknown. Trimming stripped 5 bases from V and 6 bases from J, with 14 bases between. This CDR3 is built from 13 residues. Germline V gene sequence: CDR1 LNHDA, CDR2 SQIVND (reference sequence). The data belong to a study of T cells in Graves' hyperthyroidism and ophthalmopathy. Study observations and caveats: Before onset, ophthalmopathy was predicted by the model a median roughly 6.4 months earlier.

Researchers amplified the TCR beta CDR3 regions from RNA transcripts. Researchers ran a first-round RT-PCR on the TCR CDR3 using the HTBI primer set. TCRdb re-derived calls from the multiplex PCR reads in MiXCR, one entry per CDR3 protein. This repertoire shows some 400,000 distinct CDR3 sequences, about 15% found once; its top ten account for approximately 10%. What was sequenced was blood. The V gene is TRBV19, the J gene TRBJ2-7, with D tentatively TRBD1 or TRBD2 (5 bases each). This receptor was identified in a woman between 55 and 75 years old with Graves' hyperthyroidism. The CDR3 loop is CASSLQTEGEQYF. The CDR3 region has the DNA TGTGCCAGTAGTCTCCAGACAGAGGGCGAGCAGTACTTC.